This is a list of T cell receptor beta chains from one sample in a study of blood T cell repertoires in COVID-19. Generated by immunoSEQ multiplex PCR, the TCRdb table keeps only in-frame clones and is missing some. The sample has about 75,000 clones, around 74% seen once; the top ten hold about 2.5%. Input material: peripheral blood. The origin of the receptors is a human donor with acute or convalescent COVID-19. The donor label of this sample is uncertain. Both conserved end residues are part of each CDR3. The order of the fields is clone size, V gene, J gene, D gene, CDR3 protein, CDR3 DNA. A D gene is named only where the DNA matches it firmly. For some rows the clone size is stated as once, few or many, or as a class when expanded; others skip it.

NA	TRBV7-3	TRBJ2-3	TRBD2	CASSPRSSGRDTQYF	TGTGCCAGCAGCCCCCGGTCTAGCGGGAGGGATACGCAGTATTTT
NA	TRBV19	TRBJ2-7	TRBD2	CASSVGLAAQEQYF	TGTGCCAGTAGTGTGGGACTAGCGGCTCAAGAGCAGTACTTC
NA	TRBV27	TRBJ1-3	NA	CASSLSRQPGNTIYF	TGTGCCAGCAGTTTATCGAGACAGCCTGGAAACACCATATATTTT
NA	TRBV7-9	TRBJ1-1	NA	CASKGRGSEAFF	TGTGCCAGCAAAGGGAGGGGCAGTGAAGCTTTCTTT
NA	TRBV12-3/TRBV12-4	TRBJ2-5	NA	CASSQTRGETQYF	TGTGCCAGCAGTCAAACCAGGGGAGAGACCCAGTACTTC
NA	TRBV5-6	TRBJ2-1	NA	CASRLRLVFEQFF	TGTGCCAGCAGGTTACGACTAGTTTTTGAGCAGTTCTTC
NA	TRBV3-1/TRBV3-2	TRBJ2-3	NA	CASSHHGTQSTDTQYF	TGTGCCAGCAGCCATCACGGGACTCAATCGACAGATACGCAGTATTTT
NA	TRBV6-2/TRBV6-3	TRBJ1-1	NA	CASSYGSLRTKAFF	TGTGCCAGCAGTTACGGGTCCCTCAGGACTAAAGCTTTCTTT
NA	TRBV9	TRBJ2-1	NA	CASSVDPRGINNEQFF	TGTGCCAGCAGCGTAGATCCTCGGGGGATTAACAATGAGCAGTTCTTC
NA	TRBV11-1	TRBJ2-7	NA	CASSHPGRGSYEQYF	TGTGCCAGCAGCCACCCCGGCAGGGGTTCCTACGAGCAGTACTTC
NA	TRBV29-1	TRBJ1-4	TRBD1	CSAGQATNEKLFF	TGCAGCGCCGGACAGGCAACTAATGAAAAACTGTTTTTT
NA	TRBV19	TRBJ1-5	TRBD1	CASEPGQGYQPQHF	TGTGCCAGTGAACCGGGACAGGGATATCAGCCCCAGCATTTT
NA	TRBV5-4	TRBJ2-1	TRBD1	CASGLSRGNEQFF	TGTGCCAGCGGACTCTCCAGGGGGAATGAGCAGTTCTTC
few	TRBV5-6	TRBJ1-4	TRBD1	CASSYGTVNEKLFF	TGTGCCAGCAGCTACGGGACAGTGAATGAAAAACTGTTTTTT
NA	TRBV12-5	TRBJ2-1	TRBD2	CASGLGTSGAYNEQFF	TGTGCTAGTGGTTTGGGGACTAGCGGGGCCTACAATGAGCAGTTCTTC
NA	TRBV3-1/TRBV3-2	TRBJ2-5	NA	CASSQGAASETQYF	TGTGCCAGCAGCCAAGGAGCAGCGAGCGAGACCCAGTACTTC
NA	TRBV19	TRBJ2-7	TRBD2	CASSIPGLAYEQYF	TGTGCCAGTAGTATACCGGGACTAGCCTACGAGCAGTACTTC
NA	TRBV19	TRBJ2-7	TRBD2	CASRRSGTSGSPERYEQYF	TGTGCCAGTAGGAGGTCCGGGACTAGCGGGAGCCCTGAGAGGTACGAGCAGTACTTC
NA	TRBV6-5	TRBJ2-3	TRBD2	CASRPGLVADTQYF	TGTGCCAGCAGACCGGGACTAGTGGCAGATACGCAGTATTTT
NA	TRBV9	TRBJ2-7	TRBD2	CASSPAGGTYEQYF	TGTGCCAGCAGCCCAGCGGGGGGAACCTACGAGCAGTACTTC
NA	TRBV7-9	TRBJ2-1	TRBD2	CASSQIAGEQFF	TGTGCCAGCAGCCAGATAGCGGGGGAGCAGTTCTTC
once	TRBV5-1	TRBJ2-5	NA	CASSNSETQYF	TGCGCCAGCAGCAACTCAGAGACCCAGTACTTC
NA	TRBV3-1/TRBV3-2	TRBJ1-5	NA	CASSQGEQQPQHF	TGTGCCAGCAGCCAAGGGGAGCAACAGCCCCAGCATTTT
NA	TRBV12-5	TRBJ2-1	TRBD1	CASGLGTGTEMFF	TGTGCTAGTGGTTTGGGAACCGGGACAGAAATGTTCTTC
NA	TRBV5-1	TRBJ1-2	TRBD1	CASSLADRVRGYTF	TGCGCCAGCAGCTTGGCCGACAGGGTGAGGGGCTACACCTTC